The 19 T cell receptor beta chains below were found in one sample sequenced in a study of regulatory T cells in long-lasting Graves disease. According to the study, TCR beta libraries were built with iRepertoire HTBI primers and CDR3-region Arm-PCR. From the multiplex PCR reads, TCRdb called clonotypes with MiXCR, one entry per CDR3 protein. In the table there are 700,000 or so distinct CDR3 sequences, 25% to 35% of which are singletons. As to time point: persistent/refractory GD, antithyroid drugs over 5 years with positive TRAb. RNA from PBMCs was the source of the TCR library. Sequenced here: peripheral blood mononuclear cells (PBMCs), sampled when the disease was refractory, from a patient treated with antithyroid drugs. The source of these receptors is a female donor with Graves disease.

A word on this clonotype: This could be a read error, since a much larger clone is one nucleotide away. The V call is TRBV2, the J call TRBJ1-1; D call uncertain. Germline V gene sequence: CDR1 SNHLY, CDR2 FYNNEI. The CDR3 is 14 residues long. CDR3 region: CASSQWTGNTEASF. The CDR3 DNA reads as TGTGCCAGCAGCCAGTGGACGGGGAACACTGAAGCTTCCTTT. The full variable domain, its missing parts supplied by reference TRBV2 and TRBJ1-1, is EPEVTQTPSHQVTQMGQEVILRCVPISNHLYFYWYRQILGQKVEFLVSFYNNEISEKSEIFDDQFSVERPDGSNFTLKIRSTKLEDSAMYFCASSQWTGNTEASFGQGTRLTVV.

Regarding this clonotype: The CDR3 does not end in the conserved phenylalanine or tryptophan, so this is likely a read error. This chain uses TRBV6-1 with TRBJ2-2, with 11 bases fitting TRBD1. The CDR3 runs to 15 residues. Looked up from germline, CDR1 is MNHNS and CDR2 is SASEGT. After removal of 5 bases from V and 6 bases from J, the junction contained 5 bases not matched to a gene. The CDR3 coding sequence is TGTGCCAGCAGTAATGGACAGGGGGCGGCCGGGGAGCTGTTTTCT. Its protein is CASSNGQGAAGELFS.

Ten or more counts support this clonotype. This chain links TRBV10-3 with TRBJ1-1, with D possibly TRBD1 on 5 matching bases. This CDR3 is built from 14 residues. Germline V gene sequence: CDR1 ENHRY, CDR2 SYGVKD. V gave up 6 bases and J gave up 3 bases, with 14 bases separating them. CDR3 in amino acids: CAISEIGTDTEAFF. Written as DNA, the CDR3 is TGTGCCATCAGCGAGATAGGGACGGACACTGAAGCTTTCTTT.

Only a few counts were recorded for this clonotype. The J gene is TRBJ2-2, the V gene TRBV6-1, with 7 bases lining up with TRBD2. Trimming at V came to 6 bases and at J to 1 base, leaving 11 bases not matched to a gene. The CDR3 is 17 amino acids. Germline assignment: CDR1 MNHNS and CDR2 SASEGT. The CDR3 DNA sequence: TGTGCCAGCAGAAGCCTAGCGGACCCGATGAACACCGGGGAGCTGTTTTTT. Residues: CASRSLADPMNTGELFF.

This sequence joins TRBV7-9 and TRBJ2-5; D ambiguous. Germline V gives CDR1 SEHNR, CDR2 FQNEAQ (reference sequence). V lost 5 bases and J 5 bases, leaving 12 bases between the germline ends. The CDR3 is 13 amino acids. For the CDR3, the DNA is TGTGCCAGCAGCCCCGCCCTGGGGGAGACCCAGTACTTC. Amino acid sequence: CASSPALGETQYF.

DNA for the CDR3: TGTGCCAGCAGCTTAGGAAGGCCCGAGCAGTACTTC. Translated: CASSLGRPEQYF. The chain combines TRBV11-2 with TRBJ2-7, with D hard to call. V was cut by 1 base and J by 6 bases, with 7 bases left in between. The length of the CDR3 is 12 residues. The germline V gene encodes CDR1 SGHAT and CDR2 FQNNGV. Full variable domain (remainder filled in from reference TRBV11-2 and TRBJ2-7): EAGVAQSPRYKIIEKRQSVAFWCNPISGHATLYWYQQILGQGPKLLIQFQNNGVVDDSQLPKDRFSAERLKGVDSTLKIQPAKLEDSAVYLCASSLGRPEQYFGPGTRLTVT.

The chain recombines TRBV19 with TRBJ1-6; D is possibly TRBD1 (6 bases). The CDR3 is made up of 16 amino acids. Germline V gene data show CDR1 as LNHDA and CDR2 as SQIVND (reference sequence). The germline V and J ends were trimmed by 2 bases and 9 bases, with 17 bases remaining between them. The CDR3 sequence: CASSIRGQIPGSPLHF. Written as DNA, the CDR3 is TGTGCCAGTAGTATACGCGGACAGATTCCTGGTTCACCCCTCCACTTT.

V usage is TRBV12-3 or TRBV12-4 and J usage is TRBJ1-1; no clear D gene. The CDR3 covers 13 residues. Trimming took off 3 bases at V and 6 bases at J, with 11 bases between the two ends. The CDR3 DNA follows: TGTGCCAGCAGTTTGAGAGGGAGGGCTGAAGCTTTCTTT. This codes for CASSLRGRAEAFF.

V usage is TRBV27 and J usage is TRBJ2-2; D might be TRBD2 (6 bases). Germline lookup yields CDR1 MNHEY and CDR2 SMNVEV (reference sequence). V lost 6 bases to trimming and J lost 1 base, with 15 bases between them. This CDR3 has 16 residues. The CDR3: CASRGGAALNTGELFF. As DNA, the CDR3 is TGTGCCAGCAGAGGAGGGGCAGCTCTGAACACCGGGGAGCTGTTTTTT.

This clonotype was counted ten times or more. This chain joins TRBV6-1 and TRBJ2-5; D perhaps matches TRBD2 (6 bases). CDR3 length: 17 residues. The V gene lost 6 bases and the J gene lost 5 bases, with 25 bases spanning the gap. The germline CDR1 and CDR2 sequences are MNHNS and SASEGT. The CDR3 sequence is CASRSTSLPGPQETQYF. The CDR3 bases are TGTGCCAGCAGATCTACTAGCCTACCGGGACCTCAGGAGACCCAGTACTTC.

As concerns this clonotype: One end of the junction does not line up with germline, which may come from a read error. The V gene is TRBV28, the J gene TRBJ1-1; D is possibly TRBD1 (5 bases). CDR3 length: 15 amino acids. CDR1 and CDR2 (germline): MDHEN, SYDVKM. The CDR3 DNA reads TGTGCCAGCGGTAGACTGCAAAAGGGGAACACTGAGGCTTTCTTT. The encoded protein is CASGRLQKGNTEAFF.

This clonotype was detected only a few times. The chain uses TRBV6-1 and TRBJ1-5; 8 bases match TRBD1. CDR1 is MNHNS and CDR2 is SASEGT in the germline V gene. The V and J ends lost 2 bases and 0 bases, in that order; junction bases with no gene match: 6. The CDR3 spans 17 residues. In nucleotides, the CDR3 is TGTGCCAGCAGTGAAAAAAGGACAGGGAATAGCAATCAGCCCCAGCATTTT. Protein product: CASSEKRTGNSNQPQHF.

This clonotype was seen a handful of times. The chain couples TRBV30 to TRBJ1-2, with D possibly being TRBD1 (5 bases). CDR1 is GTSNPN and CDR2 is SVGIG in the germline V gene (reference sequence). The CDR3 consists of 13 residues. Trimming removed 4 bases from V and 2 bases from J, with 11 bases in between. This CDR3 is CAWMSGSNYGYTF. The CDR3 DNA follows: TGTGCCTGGATGTCAGGGTCGAACTATGGCTACACCTTC.

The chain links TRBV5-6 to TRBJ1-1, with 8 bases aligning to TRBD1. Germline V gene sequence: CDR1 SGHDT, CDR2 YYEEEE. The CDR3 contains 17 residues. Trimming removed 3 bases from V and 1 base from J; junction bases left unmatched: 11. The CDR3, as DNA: TGTGCCAGCAGCTACTACTACCCCGGGACAGGGAACACTGAAGCTTTCTTT. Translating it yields CASSYYYPGTGNTEAFF.

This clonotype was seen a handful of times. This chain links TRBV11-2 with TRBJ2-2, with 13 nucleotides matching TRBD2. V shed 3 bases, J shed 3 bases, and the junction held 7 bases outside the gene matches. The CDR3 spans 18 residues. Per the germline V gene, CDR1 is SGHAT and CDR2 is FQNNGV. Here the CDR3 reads CASSFIGTSGIYTGELFF. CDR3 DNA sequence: TGTGCCAGCAGCTTTATCGGGACTAGCGGGATCTACACCGGGGAGCTGTTTTTT.

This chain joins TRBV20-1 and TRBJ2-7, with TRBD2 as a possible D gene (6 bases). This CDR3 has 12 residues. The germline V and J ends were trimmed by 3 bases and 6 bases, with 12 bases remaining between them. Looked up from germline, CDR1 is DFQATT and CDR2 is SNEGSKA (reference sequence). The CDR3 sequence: CSASLGGTEQYF. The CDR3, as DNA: TGCAGTGCTAGTCTAGGAGGGACCGAGCAGTACTTC.

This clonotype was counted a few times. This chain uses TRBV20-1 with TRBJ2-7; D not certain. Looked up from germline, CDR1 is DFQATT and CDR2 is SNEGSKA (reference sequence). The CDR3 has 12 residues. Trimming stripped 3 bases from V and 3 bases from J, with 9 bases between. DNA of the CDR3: TGCAGTGCTAGGTCGGAGCTCTACGAGCAGTACTTC. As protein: CSARSELYEQYF.

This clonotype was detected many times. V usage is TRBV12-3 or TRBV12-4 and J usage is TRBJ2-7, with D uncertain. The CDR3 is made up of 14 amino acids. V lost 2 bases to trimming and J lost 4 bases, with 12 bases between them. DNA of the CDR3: TGTGCCAGCAGTTTAACGGTGGGCCTTTACGAGCAGTACTTC. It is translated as CASSLTVGLYEQYF.

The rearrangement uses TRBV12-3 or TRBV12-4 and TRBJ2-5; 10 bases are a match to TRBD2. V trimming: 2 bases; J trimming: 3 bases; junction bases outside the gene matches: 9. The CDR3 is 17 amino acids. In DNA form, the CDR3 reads TGTGCCAGCAGTTTACAGGGGCGGACTAGCGGAAAAGAGACCCAGTACTTC. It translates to CASSLQGRTSGKETQYF.